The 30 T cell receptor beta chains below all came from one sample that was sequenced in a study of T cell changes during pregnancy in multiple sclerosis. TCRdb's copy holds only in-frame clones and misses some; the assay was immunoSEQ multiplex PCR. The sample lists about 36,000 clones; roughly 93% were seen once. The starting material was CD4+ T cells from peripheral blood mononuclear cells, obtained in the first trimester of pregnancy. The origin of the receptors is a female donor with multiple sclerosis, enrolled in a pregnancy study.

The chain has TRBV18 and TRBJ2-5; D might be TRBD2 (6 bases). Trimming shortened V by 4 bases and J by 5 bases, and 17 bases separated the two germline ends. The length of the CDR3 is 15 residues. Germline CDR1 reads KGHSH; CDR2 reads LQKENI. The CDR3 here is CASSLTGTQGETQYF. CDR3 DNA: TGTGCCAGCTCACTAACCGGGACTCAAGGGGAGACCCAGTACTTC.

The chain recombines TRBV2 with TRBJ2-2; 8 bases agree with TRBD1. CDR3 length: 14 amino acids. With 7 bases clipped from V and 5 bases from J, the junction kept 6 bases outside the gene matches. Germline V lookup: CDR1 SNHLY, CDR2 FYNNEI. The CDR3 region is CASTGGQRTGELFF. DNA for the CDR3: TGTGCCAGCACAGGGGGCCAGCGGACCGGGGAGCTGTTTTTT.

The CDR3 is CASSLQKGVEAFF. In nucleotides, the CDR3 is TGTGCCAGCAGCTTACAGAAGGGAGTAGAAGCTTTCTTT. The chain couples TRBV7-9 to TRBJ1-1; D unresolved. Germline-derived CDR1 and CDR2 are SEHNR and FQNEAQ (reference sequence). V gave up 2 bases and J gave up 8 bases, with 12 bases separating them. The CDR3 is 13 residues long. The full variable domain, rest sourced from reference TRBV7-9 and TRBJ1-1, is DTGVSQNPRHKITKRGQNVTFRCDPISEHNRLYWYRQTLGQGPEFLTYFQNEAQLEKSRLLSDRFSAERPKGSFSTLEIQRTEQGDSAMYLCASSLQKGVEAFFGQGTRLTVV.

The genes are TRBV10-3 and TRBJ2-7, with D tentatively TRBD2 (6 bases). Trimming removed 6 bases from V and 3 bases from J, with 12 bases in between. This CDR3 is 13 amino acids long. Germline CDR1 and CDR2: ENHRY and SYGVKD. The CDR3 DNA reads TGTGCCATCAGAACGGGACTCAACTACGAGCAGTACTTC. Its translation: CAIRTGLNYEQYF.

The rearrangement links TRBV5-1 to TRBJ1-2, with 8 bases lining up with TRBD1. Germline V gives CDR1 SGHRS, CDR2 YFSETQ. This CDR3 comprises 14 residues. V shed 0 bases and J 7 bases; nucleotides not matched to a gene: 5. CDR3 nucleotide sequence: TGCGCCAGCAGCTTGGAGGACAGGGCTGCTGGCTACACCTTC. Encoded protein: CASSLEDRAAGYTF.

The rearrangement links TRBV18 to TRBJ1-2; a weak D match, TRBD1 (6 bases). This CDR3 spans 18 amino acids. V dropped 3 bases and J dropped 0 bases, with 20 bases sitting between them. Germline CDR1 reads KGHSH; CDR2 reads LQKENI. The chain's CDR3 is CASSPVMGHRKANYGYTF. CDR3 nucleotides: TGTGCCAGCTCACCGGTCATGGGACACAGGAAAGCTAACTATGGCTACACCTTC. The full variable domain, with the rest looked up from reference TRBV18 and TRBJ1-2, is NAGVMQNPRHLVRRRGQEARLRCSPMKGHSHVYWYRQLPEEGLKFMVYLQKENIIDESGMPKERFSAEFPKEGPSILRIQQVVRGDSAAYFCASSPVMGHRKANYGYTFGSGTRLTVV.

This chain's CDR3 is CASSFGGESNNEQFF. CDR3 sequence (DNA): TGTGCCAGCAGCTTTGGGGGGGAGTCGAACAATGAGCAGTTCTTC. This chain connects TRBV21-1 to TRBJ2-1; the DNA was not used to check the table's D call, TRBD2. TRBV21-1 is a pseudogene locus. The CDR3 is 15 residues long.

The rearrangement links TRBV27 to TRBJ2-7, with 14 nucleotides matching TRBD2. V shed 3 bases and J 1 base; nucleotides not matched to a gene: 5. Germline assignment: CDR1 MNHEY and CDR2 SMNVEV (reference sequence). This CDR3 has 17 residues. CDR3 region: CASSFTGLAGVSYEQYF. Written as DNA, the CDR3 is TGTGCCAGCAGTTTTACGGGACTAGCGGGAGTGTCCTACGAGCAGTACTTC.

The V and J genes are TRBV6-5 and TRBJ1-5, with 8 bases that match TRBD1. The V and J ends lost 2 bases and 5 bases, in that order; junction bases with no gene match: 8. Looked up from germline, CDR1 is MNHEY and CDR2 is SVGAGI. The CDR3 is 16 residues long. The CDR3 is CASSYRRPGGDQPQHF. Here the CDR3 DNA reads TGTGCCAGCAGTTACAGAAGGCCAGGGGGCGATCAGCCCCAGCATTTT.

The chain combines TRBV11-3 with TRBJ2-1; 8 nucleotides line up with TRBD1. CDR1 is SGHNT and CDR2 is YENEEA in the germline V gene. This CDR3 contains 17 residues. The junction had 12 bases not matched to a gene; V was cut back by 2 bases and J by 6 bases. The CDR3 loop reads CASSLRRGDRRGNEQFF. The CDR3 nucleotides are TGTGCCAGCAGCTTAAGGAGGGGGGACAGGAGGGGCAATGAGCAGTTCTTC.

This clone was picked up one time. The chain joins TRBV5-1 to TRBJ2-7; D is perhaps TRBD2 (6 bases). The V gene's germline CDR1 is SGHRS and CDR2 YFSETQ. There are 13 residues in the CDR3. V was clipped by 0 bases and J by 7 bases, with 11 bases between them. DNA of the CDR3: TGCGCCAGCAGCTTGGACCCGGCGGGGGAGCAGTACTTC. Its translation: CASSLDPAGEQYF.

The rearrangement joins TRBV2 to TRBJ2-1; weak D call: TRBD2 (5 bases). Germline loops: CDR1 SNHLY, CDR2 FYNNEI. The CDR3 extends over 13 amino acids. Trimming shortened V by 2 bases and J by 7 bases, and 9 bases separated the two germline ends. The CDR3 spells CASSELPGNEQFF. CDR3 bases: TGTGCCAGCAGTGAATTGCCGGGAAATGAGCAGTTCTTC. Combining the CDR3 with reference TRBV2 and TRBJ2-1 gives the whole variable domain EPEVTQTPSHQVTQMGQEVILRCVPISNHLYFYWYRQILGQKVEFLVSFYNNEISEKSEIFDDQFSVERPDGSNFTLKIRSTKLEDSAMYFCASSELPGNEQFFGPGTRLTVL.

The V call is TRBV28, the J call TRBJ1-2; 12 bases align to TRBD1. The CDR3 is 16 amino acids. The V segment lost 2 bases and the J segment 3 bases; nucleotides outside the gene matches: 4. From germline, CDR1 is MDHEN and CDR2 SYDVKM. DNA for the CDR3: TGTGCCAGCAGTTTAGGGACAGGGGGCCGTCACTATGGCTACACCTTC. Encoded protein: CASSLGTGGRHYGYTF.

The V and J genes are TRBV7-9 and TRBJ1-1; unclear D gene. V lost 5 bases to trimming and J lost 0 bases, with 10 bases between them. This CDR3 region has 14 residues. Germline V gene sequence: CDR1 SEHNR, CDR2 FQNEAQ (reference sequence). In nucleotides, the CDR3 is TGTGCCAGCAGCCCCATTACTATGAACACTGAAGCTTTCTTT. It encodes CASSPITMNTEAFF.

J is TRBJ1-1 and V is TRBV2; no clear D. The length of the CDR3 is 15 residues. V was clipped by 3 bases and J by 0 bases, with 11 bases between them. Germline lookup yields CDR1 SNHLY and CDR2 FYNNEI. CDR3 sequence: CASSEMQALNTEAFF. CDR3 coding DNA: TGTGCCAGCAGTGAGATGCAGGCCTTGAACACTGAAGCTTTCTTT. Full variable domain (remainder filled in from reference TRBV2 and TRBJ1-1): EPEVTQTPSHQVTQMGQEVILRCVPISNHLYFYWYRQILGQKVEFLVSFYNNEISEKSEIFDDQFSVERPDGSNFTLKIRSTKLEDSAMYFCASSEMQALNTEAFFGQGTRLTVV.

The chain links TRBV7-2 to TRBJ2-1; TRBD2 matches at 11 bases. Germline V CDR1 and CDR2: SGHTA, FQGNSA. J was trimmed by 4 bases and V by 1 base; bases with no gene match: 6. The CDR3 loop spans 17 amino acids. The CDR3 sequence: CASSLVPSGGTYNEQFF. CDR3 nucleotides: TGTGCCAGCAGCTTAGTCCCTAGCGGGGGGACTTACAATGAGCAGTTCTTC.

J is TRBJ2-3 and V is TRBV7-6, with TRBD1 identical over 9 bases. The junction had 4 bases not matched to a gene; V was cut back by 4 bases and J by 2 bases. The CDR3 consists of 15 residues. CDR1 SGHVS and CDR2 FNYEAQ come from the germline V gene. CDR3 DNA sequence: TGTGCCAGCAGCTCGGACAGGGGCAACACAGATACGCAGTATTTT. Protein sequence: CASSSDRGNTDTQYF.

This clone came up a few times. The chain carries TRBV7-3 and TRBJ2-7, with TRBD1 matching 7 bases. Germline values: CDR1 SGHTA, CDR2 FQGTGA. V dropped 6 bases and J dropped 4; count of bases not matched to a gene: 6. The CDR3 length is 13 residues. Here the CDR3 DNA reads TGTGCCAGCAGTCCTAACAGGGGTTACGAGCAGTACTTC. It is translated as CASSPNRGYEQYF.

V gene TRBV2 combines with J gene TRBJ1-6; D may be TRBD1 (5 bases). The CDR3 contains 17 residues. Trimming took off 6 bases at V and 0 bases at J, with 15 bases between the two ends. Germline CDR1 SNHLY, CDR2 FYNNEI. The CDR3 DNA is TGTGCCAGCAGCCGTAGACAGCCGAGCTCCTATAATTCACCCCTCCACTTT. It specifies CASSRRQPSSYNSPLHF.

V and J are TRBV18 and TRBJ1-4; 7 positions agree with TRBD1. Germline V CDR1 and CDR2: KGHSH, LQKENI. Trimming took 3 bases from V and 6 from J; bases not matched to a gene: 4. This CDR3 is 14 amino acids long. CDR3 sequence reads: CASSPRRGHEKLFF. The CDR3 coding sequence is TGTGCCAGCTCACCGCGAAGGGGGCATGAAAAACTGTTTTTT.

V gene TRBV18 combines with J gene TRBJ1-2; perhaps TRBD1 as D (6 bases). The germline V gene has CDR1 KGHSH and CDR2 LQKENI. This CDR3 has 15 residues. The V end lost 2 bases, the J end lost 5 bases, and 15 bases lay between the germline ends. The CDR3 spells CASSPKQGPQYGYTF. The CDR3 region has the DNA TGTGCCAGCTCACCAAAACAGGGACCGCAATATGGCTACACCTTC.

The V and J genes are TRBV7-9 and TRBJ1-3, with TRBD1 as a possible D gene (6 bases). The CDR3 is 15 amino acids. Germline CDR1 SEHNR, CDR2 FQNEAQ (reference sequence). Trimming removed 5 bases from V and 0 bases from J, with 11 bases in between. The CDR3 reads CASSPGQISGNTIYF. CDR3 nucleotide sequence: TGTGCCAGCAGCCCAGGACAGATCTCTGGAAACACCATATATTTT. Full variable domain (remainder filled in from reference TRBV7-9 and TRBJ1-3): DTGVSQNPRHKITKRGQNVTFRCDPISEHNRLYWYRQTLGQGPEFLTYFQNEAQLEKSRLLSDRFSAERPKGSFSTLEIQRTEQGDSAMYLCASSPGQISGNTIYFGEGSWLTVV.

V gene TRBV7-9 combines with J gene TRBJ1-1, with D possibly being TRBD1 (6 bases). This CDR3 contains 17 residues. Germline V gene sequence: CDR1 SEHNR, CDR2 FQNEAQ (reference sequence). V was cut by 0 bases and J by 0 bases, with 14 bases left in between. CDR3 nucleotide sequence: TGTGCCAGCAGCTTAGCGGGCAGGGGACGAATGAACACTGAAGCTTTCTTT. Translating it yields CASSLAGRGRMNTEAFF.

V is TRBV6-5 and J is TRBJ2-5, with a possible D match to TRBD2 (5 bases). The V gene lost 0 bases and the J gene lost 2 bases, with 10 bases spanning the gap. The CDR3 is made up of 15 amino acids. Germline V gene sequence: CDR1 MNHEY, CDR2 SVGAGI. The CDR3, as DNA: TGTGCCAGCAGTTACTCGCTAACTAGACAAGAGACCCAGTACTTC. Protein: CASSYSLTRQETQYF.

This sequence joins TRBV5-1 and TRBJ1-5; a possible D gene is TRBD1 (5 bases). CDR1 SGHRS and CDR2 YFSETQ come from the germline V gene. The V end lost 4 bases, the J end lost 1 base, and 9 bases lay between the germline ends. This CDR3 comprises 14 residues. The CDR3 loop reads CASSPGGSNQPQHF. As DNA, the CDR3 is TGCGCCAGCAGCCCCGGGGGAAGCAATCAGCCCCAGCATTTT. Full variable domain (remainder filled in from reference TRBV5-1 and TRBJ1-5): KAGVTQTPRYLIKTRGQQVTLSCSPISGHRSVSWYQQTPGQGLQFLFEYFSETQRNKGNFPGRFSGRQFSNSRSEMNVSTLELGDSALYLCASSPGGSNQPQHFGDGTRLSIL.

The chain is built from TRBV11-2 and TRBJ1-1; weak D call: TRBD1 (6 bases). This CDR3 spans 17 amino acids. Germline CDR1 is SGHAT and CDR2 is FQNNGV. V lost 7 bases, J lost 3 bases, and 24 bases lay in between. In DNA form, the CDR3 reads TGTGCCAGCAACTTCCGTAGGGGCAGGGGCCTCGACACTGAAGCTTTCTTT. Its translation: CASNFRRGRGLDTEAFF.

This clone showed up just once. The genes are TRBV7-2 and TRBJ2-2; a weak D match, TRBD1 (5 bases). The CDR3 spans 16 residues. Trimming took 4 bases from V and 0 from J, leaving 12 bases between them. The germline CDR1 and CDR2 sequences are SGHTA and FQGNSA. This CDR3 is CASSYTGNSNTGELFF. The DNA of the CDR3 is TGTGCCAGCAGCTATACAGGAAACTCGAACACCGGGGAGCTGTTTTTT.

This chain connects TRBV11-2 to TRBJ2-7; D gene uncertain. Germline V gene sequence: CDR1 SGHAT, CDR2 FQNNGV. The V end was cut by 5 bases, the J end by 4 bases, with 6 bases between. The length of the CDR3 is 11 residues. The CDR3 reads CASSPRYEQYF. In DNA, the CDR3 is TGTGCCAGCAGCCCTAGGTACGAGCAGTACTTC.

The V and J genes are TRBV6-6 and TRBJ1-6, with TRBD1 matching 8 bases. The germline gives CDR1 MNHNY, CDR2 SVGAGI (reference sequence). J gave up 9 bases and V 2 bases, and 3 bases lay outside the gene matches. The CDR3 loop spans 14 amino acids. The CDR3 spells CASSYLDRGSPLHF. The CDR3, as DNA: TGTGCCAGCAGTTACCTCGACAGGGGTTCACCCCTCCACTTT.

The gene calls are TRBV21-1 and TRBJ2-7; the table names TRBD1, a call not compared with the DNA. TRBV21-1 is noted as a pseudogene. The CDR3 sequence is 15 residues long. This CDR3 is CASSKEWGPGYEQYF. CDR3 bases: TGTGCCAGCAGCAAAGAGTGGGGGCCAGGCTACGAGCAGTACTTC.